The 21 T cell receptor beta chains below all came from one sample that was sequenced in a study of blood T cells in healthy people across ages. A second PCR of roughly 7 to 11 cycles used a sample-barcoded 5' primer and a J-beta primer mix. One entry per CDR3 protein results from TCRdb running MiXCR on the 5' RACE reads. The table lists about 930,000 distinct CDR3 sequences, roughly 28% of them singletons. The same data also contributed to another study, on T cells of mothers and their children.

The sequenced sample consisted of blood. The receptors originated from a woman between 40 and 55 years old in good health.

As concerns this clonotype: Just one base apart from a much larger clone, this may be a read error. This rearrangement joins TRBV13 to TRBJ2-7; TRBD1 matches 9 bases. The CDR3 sequence is 16 residues long. Germline loops: CDR1 PRHDT, CDR2 FYEKMQ (reference sequence). Here the CDR3 DNA reads TGTGCCAACAGCACTCCACCGGGACAGGGTACCTACGAGCAGTACTTC. Protein sequence: CANSTPPGQGTYEQYF. Full variable domain (outside the CDR3, taken from reference TRBV13 and TRBJ2-7): AAGVIQSPRHLIKEKRETATLKCYPIPRHDTVYWYQQGPGQDPQFLISFYEKMQSDKGSIPDRFSAQQFSDYHSELNMSSLELGDSALYFCANSTPPGQGTYEQYFGPGTRLTVT.

This clonotype has a handful of counts. CDR3 in amino acids: CAISDQGGREKLFF. The CDR3 nucleotides are TGTGCCATCAGTGACCAGGGAGGACGTGAAAAACTGTTTTTT. The chain employs TRBV10-3 and TRBJ1-4, with D maybe TRBD1 (5 bases). Trimming pared 3 bases from V and 7 bases from J, leaving 12 bases between. The CDR3 is 14 amino acids. Germline CDR1 reads ENHRY; CDR2 reads SYGVKD.

The chain links TRBV28 to TRBJ2-4; tentative D call: TRBD2 (6 bases). Germline lookup yields CDR1 MDHEN and CDR2 SYDVKM. Trimming shortened V by 6 bases and J by 13 bases, and 13 bases separated the two germline ends. This CDR3 has 11 residues. This CDR3 is CASRTRSAQYF. In DNA, the CDR3 is TGTGCCAGCAGGACTAGGAGTGCGCAGTACTTC.

On this clonotype itself: Since a much larger clone is just one base distant, this may be a read error. The rearrangement joins TRBV4-1 to TRBJ2-7, with a possible D match to TRBD1 (5 bases). The CDR3 consists of 16 residues. Germline CDR1 is MGHRA and CDR2 is YSYEKL. The V end lost 0 bases, the J end lost 1 base, and 13 bases lay between the germline ends. The DNA for the CDR3 is TGCGCCAGCAGCCAAGATACCAGGGTAATTTCCTACGAGCAGTACTTC. Translation gives CASSQDTRVISYEQYF.

The gene calls are TRBV5-1 and TRBJ2-1; possibly TRBD2 for D (6 bases). This CDR3 region has 14 residues. Germline values: CDR1 SGHRS, CDR2 YFSETQ. V shed 4 bases and J shed 7 bases, with 15 bases lying between them. CDR3 bases: TGCGCCAGCAGCGACTCCATGGCGGGGAATGAGCAGTTCTTC. It specifies CASSDSMAGNEQFF.

This clonotype appeared many times. The J gene is TRBJ2-7, the V gene TRBV11-2; no definite D call. The CDR3 runs 13 residues. V shed 6 bases and J shed 5 bases, with 14 bases lying between them. The germline gives CDR1 SGHAT, CDR2 FQNNGV. The CDR3 DNA is TGTGCCAGCAGACCCATTGCAGGAAACGAGCAGTACTTC. Encoded protein: CASRPIAGNEQYF.

This clonotype occurred a few times. The V gene is TRBV6-1, the J gene TRBJ1-3, with 7 bases fitting TRBD1. Trimming removed 6 bases from V and 4 bases from J; junction bases left unmatched: 15. Germline assignment: CDR1 MNHNS and CDR2 SASEGT. The CDR3 has 17 amino acids. The CDR3 loop reads CASSRILTTGRGNTIYF. CDR3 DNA sequence: TGTGCCAGCAGCCGCATCCTTACGACAGGGAGGGGAAACACCATATATTTT.

The rearrangement uses TRBV24-1 and TRBJ1-2; D unresolved. The germline V gene encodes CDR1 KGHDR and CDR2 SFDVKD. The CDR3 spans 13 residues. Trimming cost V 7 bases and J 2 bases, with 10 bases left between them. The CDR3 nucleotides read TGTGCCACCAGAATAGACGGGAACTATGGCTACACCTTC. The encoded protein is CATRIDGNYGYTF.

This sequence joins TRBV7-2 and TRBJ1-4; possibly TRBD1 for D (5 bases). Germline CDR1 reads SGHTA; CDR2 reads FQGNSA. This CDR3 has 14 amino acids. Trimming took 3 bases from V and 7 from J, leaving 12 bases between them. In nucleotides, the CDR3 is TGTGCCAGCAGCTTGGGGCCAGGGCGTGAAAAACTGTTTTTT. This translates into CASSLGPGREKLFF.

V usage is TRBV3-1 and J usage is TRBJ1-2; D not certain. Trimming stripped 6 bases from V and 5 bases from J, with 10 bases between. This CDR3 is 12 amino acids long. Per the germline V gene, CDR1 is LGHDT and CDR2 is YNNKEL (reference sequence). The CDR3 here is CASRAGFYGYTF. The CDR3 coding sequence is TGTGCCAGCAGAGCGGGGTTTTATGGCTACACCTTC.

Ten or more counts support this clonotype. The chain carries TRBV20-1 and TRBJ2-7, with 8 bases matching TRBD1. The CDR3 contains 14 residues. V shed 0 bases and J 3 bases; nucleotides not matched to a gene: 4. Germline assignment: CDR1 DFQATT and CDR2 SNEGSKA (reference sequence). CDR3 coding DNA: TGCAGTGCTAGAGACGGACAGGGAGTCTACGAGCAGTACTTC. This gives the protein CSARDGQGVYEQYF.

The chain links TRBV27 to TRBJ2-3; 10 positions match TRBD2. The CDR3 runs 15 residues. Germline trimming cut 5 bases from V and 5 bases from J; bases unmatched to any gene: 7. The germline V gene has CDR1 MNHEY and CDR2 SMNVEV (reference sequence). The CDR3 sequence is CASSNPAGGIDTQYF. The CDR3 nucleotides are TGTGCCAGCAGTAACCCAGCGGGGGGGATAGATACGCAGTATTTT.

This clonotype came up many times. The chain uses TRBV12-3 or TRBV12-4 and TRBJ1-5; D remains ambiguous. CDR3 length equals 13 residues. Between the trimmed V and J ends, which lost 7 bases and 7 bases, there was a span of 14 bases. The CDR3 region is CASKAGVWQPQHF. In DNA, the CDR3 is TGTGCCAGCAAGGCGGGTGTATGGCAGCCCCAGCATTTT.

This clonotype came up a few times. One base away lies a much larger clone, so this may be a sequencing read error. This chain uses TRBV11-1 with TRBJ2-7, with D tentatively TRBD2 (6 bases). CDR3 size: 15 residues. From germline, CDR1 is SGHAT and CDR2 FQDESV (reference sequence). In nucleotides, the CDR3 is TGTGCCAACAGCTTATCGGACGGGAGCTCCTACGAGCAGTACTTC. Protein sequence: CANSLSDGSSYEQYF.

A note on this clonotype: A junction end diverges from the germline sequence, so it may reflect a read error. J is TRBJ2-1 and V is TRBV28; the D gene is possibly TRBD2 (7 bases). This CDR3 is 15 amino acids long. The germline V gene has CDR1 MDHEN and CDR2 SYDVKM. DNA for the CDR3: TGCACCAGCAGTCCCGCGGGGGCCTCTTACAATGAGCAGTTCTTC. Its protein is CTSSPAGASYNEQFF.

This clonotype was seen only a few times. The chain couples TRBV5-1 to TRBJ1-1; TRBD1 aligns across 7 bases. With V trimmed by 5 bases and J by 3 bases, 4 bases remained unmatched. The V gene's germline CDR1 is SGHRS and CDR2 YFSETQ. This CDR3 comprises 13 residues. DNA of the CDR3: TGCGCCAGCAGAACAGGGGTGGACACTGAAGCTTTCTTT. It translates to CASRTGVDTEAFF.

This clonotype was detected a few times. The chain recombines TRBV6-6 with TRBJ1-1; a possible D gene is TRBD1 (5 bases). In germline, CDR1 is MNHNY, CDR2 SVGAGI (reference sequence). This CDR3 region has 15 residues. Trimming pared 0 bases from V and 0 bases from J, leaving 8 bases between. CDR3 in DNA: TGTGCCAGCAGTTACTCGACAGCCATGAACACTGAAGCTTTCTTT. It is translated as CASSYSTAMNTEAFF.

This chain connects TRBV11-2 to TRBJ2-3; tentative D call: TRBD1 (5 bases). The CDR3 spans 14 residues. V shed 3 bases and J shed 9 bases, with 16 bases lying between them. Germline lookup yields CDR1 SGHAT and CDR2 FQNNGV. CDR3 sequence: CASSFSGLWETQYF. DNA for the CDR3: TGTGCCAGCAGCTTTTCAGGGCTCTGGGAAACGCAGTATTTT.

A remark on this clonotype: A junction end diverges from the germline sequence, so it may reflect a read error. This chain connects TRBV12-3 or TRBV12-4 to TRBJ2-5; TRBD2 matches at 13 bases. The CDR3 loop spans 16 amino acids. The DNA of the CDR3 is TGTGCCAGCAGTTTAGGGACTAGCGGGGGAAGGGAGACCCGGTACTTC. Residues: CASSLGTSGGRETRYF.

There are many counts of this clonotype. The chain links TRBV12-3 or TRBV12-4 to TRBJ1-2; no clear D. Trimming pared 3 bases from V and 2 bases from J, leaving 1 base between. The CDR3 is made up of 11 amino acids. This CDR3 is CASSFNYGYTF. The CDR3 DNA follows: TGTGCCAGCAGTTTCAACTATGGCTACACCTTC.

J is TRBJ1-1 and V is TRBV12-3 or TRBV12-4; a weak D match, TRBD1 (5 bases). The germline V and J ends were trimmed by 6 bases and 3 bases, with 14 bases remaining between them. The CDR3 runs to 14 residues. CDR3: CASSPAGGDTEAFF. DNA of the CDR3: TGTGCCAGCAGCCCGGCGGGGGGAGACACTGAAGCTTTCTTT.